This T cell receptor (beta chain) was sequenced in a study of T cells in Graves' hyperthyroidism and ophthalmopathy. Study information: At the time of initial diagnosis and before any treatment, peripheral blood was collected.

Points from the study as a whole: Stable hyperthyroidism was told apart from ophthalmopathy by a model built on 13 V-J features.

Authors of the study amplified TCR beta CDR3 regions from RNA transcripts. TCR CDR3 underwent first-round RT-PCR with the HTBI primer set. One entry per CDR3 protein, called by TCRdb with MiXCR from the multiplex PCR reads. In the table there are some 550,000 distinct CDR3 sequences, 16% of which are singletons. This clonotype was seen ten or more times. The target antigen is unknown. Patients with ophthalmopathy all had a Clinical Activity Score of at least 3, a NOSPECS grade of at least 4 and duration under 3 months. Thyroid ultrasound and orbital computed tomography, with clinical symptoms and serum thyroxine and TRAb, informed diagnoses. The trim removed 3 bases at V and 6 bases at J, leaving 8 bases unmatched. CDR1 and CDR2 from the germline V gene are KGHSH and LQKENI. This CDR3 is built from 15 residues.

The source is a middle-aged woman with Graves' ophthalmopathy. The specimen was blood. This chain links TRBV18 with TRBJ2-1; TRBD2 agrees at 7 bases. The CDR3 bases are TGTGCCAGCTCACCGAGCGGGGCCAGGTTCAATGAGCAGTTCTTC. It specifies CASSPSGARFNEQFF.